The T cell receptor beta chain described here comes from a study of OX40 agonist ivuxolimab in advanced cancers. The V and J ends lost 5 bases and 0 bases, in that order; junction bases with no gene match: 6. The CDR3 is 15 amino acids. Germline CDR1 and CDR2: SGHNT and YENEEA. Libraries were prepared by immunoSEQ multiplex PCR; TCRdb keeps only in-frame clonotypes and omits some of them. The repertoire holds approximately 120,000 clones, with 92% as singletons. This clone was seen only a few times. Sequences were derived from CD4+ or CD8+ T cells sorted from blood, sampled in a trial of the OX40 agonist ivuxolimab. This TCR came from an adult with an advanced solid tumor such as melanoma, head and neck, liver or kidney cancer. The chain employs TRBV11-3 and TRBJ1-1, with 7 bases matching TRBD1. CDR3 DNA sequence: TGTGCCAGCAGCATGGACAGGCCCATGAACACTGAAGCTTTCTTT. Its protein product is CASSMDRPMNTEAFF.